The 3 T cell receptor beta chains in this list originate from one sample, sequenced in a study of Ad26.COV2.S vaccination and SARS-CoV-2 variants. Treatment here: roughly 18 received Ad26.COV2.S at low or high dose, single or two shots; about 5 received placebo; per-sample allocation not given. Repertoires come from day 63 after the first vaccine or placebo injection. TCRdb's table, derived via immunoSEQ multiplex PCR, lists solely in-frame clones and lacks some. The sample shows 440,000 or so clones, 90% of them seen only once. The sample here was peripheral blood, taken in a trial of Ad26.COV2.S vaccine versus placebo. These receptors were obtained from a person between 18 and 60 years old who received the Ad26.COV2.S COVID-19 vaccine or a placebo.

CDR3 nucleotide sequence: TGTGCCAGCAGTGAACTGGGCCAGGGGGGAGGGCAAGAGACCCAGTACTTC. This encodes CASSELGQGGGQETQYF. The V gene is TRBV25-1, the J gene TRBJ2-5, with D perhaps given as TRBD1 or TRBD2 (7 bases each). V was clipped by 2 bases and J by 2 bases, with 18 bases between them. The CDR3 length is 17 residues. CDR1 is MGHDK, CDR2 SYGVNS, per germline.

J is TRBJ1-4 and V is TRBV6-5, with 7 bases aligning to TRBD1. The V gene end was trimmed by 8 bases and the J gene end by 2 bases; junction bases not matched to a gene: 8. CDR1 and CDR2 from the germline V gene are MNHEY and SVGAGI. The CDR3 is 15 amino acids. The CDR3 DNA reads as TGTGCCAGCTGGGGCCAGGGGGACACTAATGAAAAACTGTTTTTT. It yields the protein CASWGQGDTNEKLFF.

This chain uses TRBV7-3 with TRBJ2-2; tentatively, D is TRBD1 (6 bases). Trimming removed 3 bases at V and 6 bases at J, with 8 bases between. Germline V gene data show CDR1 as SGHTA and CDR2 as FQGTGA. The CDR3 has 13 amino acids. The CDR3 protein is CASSFGGPGELFF. CDR3 nucleotides: TGTGCCAGCAGCTTTGGGGGCCCCGGGGAGCTGTTTTTT.